The clone carrying this T cell receptor (beta chain) was counted many times. The ends were cut back, 5 bases at V and 0 bases at J, with 5 bases in the middle. This CDR3 spans 12 amino acids. The germline V gene encodes CDR1 MNHEY and CDR2 SMNVEV (reference sequence). The authors prepared the TCRbeta library with unique molecular identifiers. One entry per CDR3 protein results from TCRdb running MiXCR on the PCR reads. This table has around 200,000 distinct CDR3 sequences, around 9.5% appearing once. These data originate in a study of T-cell reconstitution after alpha-beta-depleted transplantation in children.

The receptor comes from a human donor who donated a stem cell graft to a child with acute lymphoblastic leukemia. This chain uses TRBV27 with TRBJ2-7; D ambiguous. The starting material was PBMCs from the stem cell graft donor, obtained from the stem cell graft. DNA for the CDR3: TGTGCCAGCAGTCCGAACTCCTACGAGCAGTACTTC. As protein: CASSPNSYEQYF.